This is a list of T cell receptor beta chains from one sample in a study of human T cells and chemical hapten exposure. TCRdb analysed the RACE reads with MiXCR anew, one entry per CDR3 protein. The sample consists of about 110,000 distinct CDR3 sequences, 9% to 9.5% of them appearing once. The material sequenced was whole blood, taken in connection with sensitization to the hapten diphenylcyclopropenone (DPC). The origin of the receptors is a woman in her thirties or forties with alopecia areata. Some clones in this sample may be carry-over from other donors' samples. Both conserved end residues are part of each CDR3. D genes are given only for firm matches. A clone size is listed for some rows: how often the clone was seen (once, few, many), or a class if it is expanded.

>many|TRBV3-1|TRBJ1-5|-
CASSQLGGPGNQPQHF
TGTGCCAGCAGCCAATTGGGGGGGCCGGGCAATCAGCCCCAGCATTTT
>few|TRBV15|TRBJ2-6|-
CATSRGRDSGANVLTF
TGTGCCACCAGCAGAGGAAGGGATTCTGGGGCCAACGTCCTGACTTTC
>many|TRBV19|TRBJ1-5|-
CASSWTDYSNQPQHF
TGTGCCAGTAGCTGGACAGATTATAGCAATCAGCCCCAGCATTTT
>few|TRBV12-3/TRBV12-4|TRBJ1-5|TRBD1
CASSPTDRGNQPQHF
TGTGCCAGCAGCCCCACCGACAGGGGCAATCAGCCCCAGCATTTT
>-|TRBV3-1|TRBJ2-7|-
CASSRPGLSYEQYF
TGTGCCAGCAGTCGCCCGGGACTGTCCTACGAGCAGTACTTC
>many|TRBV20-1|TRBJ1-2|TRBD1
CSARDRGREGYTF
TGCAGTGCTAGGGACAGGGGGCGGGAAGGCTACACCTTC
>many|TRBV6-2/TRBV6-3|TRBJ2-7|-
CASSYSDSSYEQYF
TGTGCCAGCAGTTACTCGGACAGCTCCTACGAGCAGTACTTC
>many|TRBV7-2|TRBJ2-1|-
CASSLAASGPLNEQFF
TGTGCCAGCAGCTTAGCGGCTAGTGGCCCTCTCAATGAGCAGTTCTTC
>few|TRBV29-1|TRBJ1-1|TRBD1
CSGLTGGNMNTEAFF
TGCAGCGGGTTGACAGGGGGTAATATGAACACTGAAGCTTTCTTT
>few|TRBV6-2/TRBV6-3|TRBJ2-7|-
CASIPRGSSYEQYF
TGTGCCAGCATACCCCGGGGGAGCTCCTACGAGCAGTACTTC
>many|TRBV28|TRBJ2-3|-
CASSSLFGGSEDTDTQYF
TGTGCCAGCAGTTCCCTTTTTGGGGGGAGTGAGGACACAGATACGCAGTATTTT
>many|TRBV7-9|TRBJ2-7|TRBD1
CASSLANGTVKLYEQYF
TGTGCCAGCAGCTTAGCGAACGGGACAGTCAAACTCTACGAGCAGTACTTC
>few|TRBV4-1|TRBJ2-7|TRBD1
CASSLGQASYEQYF
TGCGCCAGCAGCCTCGGACAGGCCTCCTACGAGCAGTACTTC
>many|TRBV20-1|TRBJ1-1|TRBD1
CSAQAWDRGNTEAFF
TGCAGTGCTCAAGCCTGGGACAGGGGGAACACTGAAGCTTTCTTT
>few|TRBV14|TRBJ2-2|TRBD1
CASSSRQGSRANTGELFF
TGTGCCAGCAGCTCGAGACAGGGTTCGCGGGCGAACACCGGGGAGCTGTTTTTT
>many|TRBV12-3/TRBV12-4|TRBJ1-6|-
CASSFLGRGNSPLHF
TGTGCCAGCAGTTTCCTAGGCAGGGGTAATTCACCCCTCCACTTT
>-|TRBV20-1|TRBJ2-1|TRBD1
CSADRGQVNEQFF
TGCAGTGCGGACAGGGGGCAGGTCAATGAGCAGTTCTTC
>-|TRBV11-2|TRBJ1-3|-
CASRPSGSQPSENTIYF
TGTGCCAGCAGACCCAGCGGCTCCCAGCCTTCTGAAAACACCATATATTTT
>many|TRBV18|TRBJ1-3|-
CASSPGFGNTIYF
TGTGCCAGCTCACCAGGGTTTGGAAACACCATATATTTT
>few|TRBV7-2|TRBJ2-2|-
CASSPDWNTGELFF
TGTGCCAGCAGCCCGGACTGGAACACCGGGGAGCTGTTTTTT
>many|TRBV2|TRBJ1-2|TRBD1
CASSASRTGGGYTF
TGTGCCAGCAGTGCCAGTCGGACAGGGGGTGGCTACACCTTC
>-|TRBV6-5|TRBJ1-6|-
CASSYSGPLGSPLHF
TGTGCCAGCAGTTACTCCGGACCCCTTGGTTCACCCCTCCACTTT
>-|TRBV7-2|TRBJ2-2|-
CASSPMGRANTGELFF
TGTGCCAGCAGCCCAATGGGGAGAGCTAACACCGGGGAGCTGTTTTTT
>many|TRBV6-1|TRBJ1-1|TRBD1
CASKRASGGTEAFF
TGTGCCAGCAAAAGGGCTTCAGGGGGAACTGAAGCTTTCTTT
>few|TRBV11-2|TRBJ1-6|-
CASSFPGTSSPLHF
TGTGCCAGCAGCTTCCCAGGGACTAGTTCACCCCTCCACTTT
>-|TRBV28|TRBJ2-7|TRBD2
CASRPLAAMSYEQYF
TGTGCCAGCAGACCACTAGCGGCGATGTCCTACGAGCAGTACTTC
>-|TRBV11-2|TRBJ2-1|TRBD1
CASSLDHRGSLNEQFF
TGTGCCAGCAGCTTAGACCACAGGGGATCCCTGAATGAGCAGTTCTTC
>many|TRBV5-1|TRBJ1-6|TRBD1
CASGQGVYNSPLHF
TGCGCCAGCGGACAGGGGGTCTATAATTCACCCCTCCACTTT
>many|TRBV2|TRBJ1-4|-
CASNRLGANEKLFF
TGTGCCAGCAACAGGCTTGGGGCTAATGAAAAACTGTTTTTT
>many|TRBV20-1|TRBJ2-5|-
CSARDPNQETQYF
TGCAGTGCTAGAGATCCAAACCAAGAGACCCAGTACTTC
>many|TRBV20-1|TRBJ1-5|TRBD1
CSARKGANQPQHF
TGCAGTGCTAGAAAGGGGGCCAATCAGCCCCAGCATTTT
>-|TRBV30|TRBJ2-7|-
CAWSIMIKEQYF
TGTGCCTGGAGCATCATGATTAAGGAGCAGTACTTC
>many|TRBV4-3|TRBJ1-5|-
CASSQDRGQPQHF
TGCGCCAGCAGCCAAGATCGCGGTCAGCCCCAGCATTTT
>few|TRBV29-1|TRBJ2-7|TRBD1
CSVGAGGTYEQYF
TGCAGCGTTGGAGCAGGGGGAACCTACGAGCAGTACTTC
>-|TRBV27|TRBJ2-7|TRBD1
CASTGQGNYEQYF
TGTGCCAGCACCGGACAGGGGAACTACGAGCAGTACTTC
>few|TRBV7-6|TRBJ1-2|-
CASSIFAPGKDGYTF
-
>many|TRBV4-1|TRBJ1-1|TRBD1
CASSRLGDREGAFF
TGCGCCAGCAGCCGATTGGGGGACAGAGAGGGCGCTTTCTTT
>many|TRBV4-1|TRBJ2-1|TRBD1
CASSQARDRGLYEQFF
TGCGCCAGCAGCCAAGCACGGGACAGGGGTCTCTATGAGCAGTTCTTC
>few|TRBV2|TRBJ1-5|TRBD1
CASSADRGGFNQPQHF
TGTGCCAGCAGTGCTGACAGGGGAGGGTTTAATCAGCCCCAGCATTTT
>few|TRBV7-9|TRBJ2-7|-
CASSSPQGYPLEQYF
TGTGCCAGCAGCTCCCCCCAGGGTTACCCTTTGGAGCAGTACTTC
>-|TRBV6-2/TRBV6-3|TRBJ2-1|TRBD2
CASSGTTPNEQFF
TGTGCCAGCAGTGGGACTACCCCCAATGAGCAGTTCTTC
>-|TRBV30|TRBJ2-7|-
CAWRGRTSQVYEQYF
TGTGCCTGGAGAGGGCGGACAAGCCAGGTTTACGAGCAGTACTTC
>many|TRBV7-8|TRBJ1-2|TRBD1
CASSLRPGGTYGYTF
TGTGCCAGCAGCCTCCGTCCAGGGGGCACGTATGGCTACACCTTC
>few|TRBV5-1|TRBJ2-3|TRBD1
CASSLDRGAPTDTQYF
TGCGCCAGCAGCTTGGACAGGGGCGCCCCGACAGATACGCAGTATTTT
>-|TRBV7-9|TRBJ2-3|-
CASSSFDDTDTQYF
TGTGCCAGCAGCTCCTTTGATGACACAGATACGCAGTATTTT
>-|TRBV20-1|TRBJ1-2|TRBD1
CSARPKQGGNYDYTF
TGCAGTGCTAGACCAAAGCAGGGGGGTAACTATGACTACACCTTC
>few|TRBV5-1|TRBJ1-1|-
CASKRDGTFEAFF
TGCGCCAGTAAGAGGGACGGCACTTTTGAAGCTTTCTTT
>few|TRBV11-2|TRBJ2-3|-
CASSLTNTDTQYF
TGTGCCAGCAGCTTGACTAACACAGATACGCAGTATTTT
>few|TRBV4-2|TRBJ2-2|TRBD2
CASSQGSSGYTGELFF
TGTGCCAGCAGCCAAGGGTCTAGCGGATATACCGGGGAGCTGTTTTTT
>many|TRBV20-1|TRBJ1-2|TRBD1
CSAKPGQKLYGYTF
TGCAGTGCGAAGCCGGGACAGAAACTATATGGCTACACCTTC
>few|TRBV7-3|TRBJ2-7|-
CASSRPTGVSYEQYF
TGTGCCAGCAGCAGACCGACGGGGGTTTCCTACGAGCAGTACTTC
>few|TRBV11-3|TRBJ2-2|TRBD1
CASSTTRQGSGELFF
TGTGCCAGCAGCACTACTCGACAGGGATCAGGGGAGCTGTTTTTT
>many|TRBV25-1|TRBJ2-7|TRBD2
CASSLGGGHSYEQYF
TGTGCCAGCAGTTTAGGCGGGGGGCACTCCTACGAGCAGTACTTC
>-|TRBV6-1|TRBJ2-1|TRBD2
CASSVGGGNEQFF
TGTGCCAGCAGCGTTGGGGGGGGCAATGAGCAGTTCTTC
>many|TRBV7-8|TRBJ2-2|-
CASSLRTVTGELFF
TGTGCCAGCAGCTTGCGGACGGTGACCGGGGAGCTGTTTTTT